The 21 T cell receptor beta chains given below trace back to one sample, sequenced in a study of lymphopenia after photon versus proton radiotherapy. Assay: immunoSEQ multiplex PCR; the TCRdb copy retains only in-frame clones and omits some. This table has about 70,000 clones, around 87% appearing once. Source: peripheral blood, taken from a patient treated with proton-based radiotherapy. The receptors originated from a man older than 75 with esophageal cancer.

V gene TRBV27 combines with J gene TRBJ2-7, with no clear D. CDR3 length: 13 residues. Trimming stripped 2 bases from V and 0 bases from J, with 5 bases between. Germline V gene data show CDR1 as MNHEY and CDR2 as SMNVEV (reference sequence). The CDR3 loop is CASSLQYSYEQYF. The DNA of the CDR3 is TGTGCCAGCAGTTTACAGTACTCCTACGAGCAGTACTTC.

V is TRBV19 and J is TRBJ1-2; no firm D call. V was cut by 5 bases and J by 4 bases, with 14 bases left in between. CDR1 is LNHDA and CDR2 is SQIVND in the germline V gene (reference sequence). This CDR3 has 14 amino acids. The CDR3 nucleotides are TGTGCCAGTAGTCCCTCCCGGGTTCCCTATGGCTACACCTTC. Its protein is CASSPSRVPYGYTF.

This rearrangement joins TRBV14 to TRBJ2-4; TRBD2 agrees at 14 bases. Looked up from germline, CDR1 is SGHDN and CDR2 is FVKESK. The trim removed 6 bases at V and 1 base at J, leaving 8 bases unmatched. There are 18 residues in the CDR3. The CDR3 region has the DNA TGTGCCAGCAGTCGGGGGACTAGCGGGGGTAGTGCCAAAAACATTCAGTACTTC. Its protein is CASSRGTSGGSAKNIQYF.

This chain joins TRBV7-2 and TRBJ2-7; tentative D call: TRBD1 (6 bases). Germline CDR1 is SGHTA and CDR2 is FQGNSA. The CDR3 contains 14 residues. Trimming pared 3 bases from V and 2 bases from J, leaving 11 bases between. CDR3 nucleotide sequence: TGTGCCAGCAGCTTCGGATGGGGGCCCTACGAGCAGTACTTC. Protein sequence: CASSFGWGPYEQYF.

The rearrangement links TRBV27 to TRBJ1-5, with 9 nucleotides matching TRBD1. CDR1 is MNHEY and CDR2 is SMNVEV in the germline V gene (reference sequence). V dropped 4 bases and J dropped 1; count of bases not matched to a gene: 8. The CDR3 sequence is 17 residues long. The CDR3 DNA is TGTGCCAGCAGTTCTGGACAGGGGACGAGGAGCAATCAGCCCCAGCATTTT. Translated, it gives CASSSGQGTRSNQPQHF.

The chain employs TRBV12-5 and TRBJ2-7, with TRBD2 identical over 8 bases. Germline V CDR1 and CDR2: LGHNT, FRNRAP. The CDR3 covers 13 residues. V lost 3 bases and J lost 4; bases outside the gene matches: 2. CDR3 bases: TGTGCTAGTGGTTTAGCGGGAGCATACGAGCAGTACTTC. Protein: CASGLAGAYEQYF.

This chain joins TRBV6-5 and TRBJ1-5, with D perhaps TRBD1 (5 bases). CDR3 length: 13 amino acids. V gave up 3 bases and J gave up 6 bases, with 9 bases separating them. CDR1 and CDR2 from the germline V gene are MNHEY and SVGAGI. CDR3 in amino acids: CASSYVQGQPQHF. In DNA, the CDR3 is TGTGCCAGCAGTTATGTTCAGGGTCAGCCCCAGCATTTT.

The rearrangement links TRBV5-4 to TRBJ1-2; 7 bases are shared with TRBD1. The V gene end was trimmed by 0 bases and the J gene end by 4 bases; junction bases not matched to a gene: 3. Germline V CDR1 and CDR2: SGHNT, YYREEE (reference sequence). The CDR3 has 14 amino acids. This chain's CDR3 is CASSLGDRVYGYTF. CDR3 DNA: TGTGCCAGCAGCTTGGGGGACAGAGTCTATGGCTACACCTTC. The full variable domain, completed using reference TRBV5-4 and TRBJ1-2, is ETGVTQSPTHLIKTRGQQVTLRCSSQSGHNTVSWYQQALGQGPQFIFQYYREEENGRGNFPPRFSGLQFPNYSSELNVNALELDDSALYLCASSLGDRVYGYTFGSGTRLTVV.

This clone was counted a few times. The chain employs TRBV4-2 and TRBJ1-6, with no clear D. This CDR3 comprises 15 residues. CDR1 is LGHNA, CDR2 YNFKEQ, per germline. The ends were cut back, 0 bases at V and 7 bases at J, with 10 bases in the middle. The CDR3 loop is CASSQDIEGNSPLHF. The CDR3 DNA reads TGTGCCAGCAGCCAAGATATCGAAGGGAATTCACCCCTCCACTTT.

The chain couples TRBV5-5 to TRBJ1-1, with TRBD1 as a possible D gene (5 bases). CDR3 length equals 14 residues. CDR1 and CDR2 (germline): SGHKS, YYEKEE (reference sequence). Trimming left V 2 bases short and J 5 bases short, with 13 bases between. CDR3 nucleotides: TGTGCCAGCAGCTTTACGAGGGGCGTGACTGAAGCTTTCTTT. Translating it yields CASSFTRGVTEAFF.

The chain is built from TRBV4-1 and TRBJ2-5; 7 bases agree with TRBD1. Trimming removed 5 bases from V and 0 bases from J; junction bases left unmatched: 6. CDR1 and CDR2 from the germline V gene are MGHRA and YSYEKL. The CDR3 has 15 amino acids. The CDR3 DNA is TGCGCCAGCAGCAGACCGGGACAGAACCAAGAGACCCAGTACTTC. Translation gives CASSRPGQNQETQYF.

The chain recombines TRBV7-3 with TRBJ2-2; D is ambiguous. V gave up 5 bases and J gave up 4 bases, with 5 bases separating them. CDR1 and CDR2 (germline): SGHTA, FQGTGA. The CDR3 spans 12 residues. The CDR3 loop reads CASSTGTGELFF. CDR3 nucleotide sequence: TGTGCCAGCAGCACCGGCACCGGGGAGCTGTTTTTT.

V usage is TRBV18 and J usage is TRBJ2-1, with TRBD2 matching 10 bases. From germline, CDR1 is KGHSH and CDR2 LQKENI. The CDR3 length is 17 residues. Germline trimming cut 6 bases from V and 4 bases from J; bases unmatched to any gene: 12. In DNA form, the CDR3 reads TGTGCCAGCTCGCCCTCCCACCAGCGGGGGGGATACAATGAGCAGTTCTTC. Translated, it gives CASSPSHQRGGYNEQFF.

This clone was detected once. V and J are TRBV18 and TRBJ2-1; TRBD2 aligns across 7 bases. Losses at the gene ends were 0 bases for V and 5 bases for J; bases not matched to a gene: 10. The CDR3 loop spans 17 amino acids. The germline gives CDR1 KGHSH, CDR2 LQKENI. CDR3 nucleotide sequence: TGTGCCAGCTCACCACCGACCGGGGAGGGGCCCCACAATGAGCAGTTCTTC. Translation gives CASSPPTGEGPHNEQFF.

This chain joins TRBV2 and TRBJ1-1, with 7 bases lining up with TRBD1. Trimming took 6 bases from V and 1 from J; bases not matched to a gene: 5. There are 14 residues in the CDR3. From germline, CDR1 is SNHLY and CDR2 FYNNEI. CDR3 in DNA: TGTGCCAGCAGGGACAGGACAGCGAACACTGAAGCTTTCTTT. Protein sequence: CASRDRTANTEAFF.

The rearrangement joins TRBV7-9 to TRBJ2-1; D uncertain. Trimming cost V 1 base and J 8 bases, with 12 bases left between them. Germline V gene lookup returns CDR1 SEHNR and CDR2 FQNEAQ (reference sequence). CDR3 length equals 14 residues. Here the CDR3 DNA reads TGTGCCAGCAGCTTAGTTTCTGGGGTGGATGAGCAGTTCTTC. It codes for CASSLVSGVDEQFF.

This chain links TRBV6-5 with TRBJ2-5; no reliable D call. The V end lost 3 bases, the J end lost 6 bases, and 11 bases lay between the germline ends. In germline, CDR1 is MNHEY, CDR2 SVGAGI. The CDR3 runs to 13 residues. The CDR3 DNA reads as TGTGCCAGCAGTTATCCCGGTAGACAGACCCAGTACTTC. This codes for CASSYPGRQTQYF.

The chain joins TRBV5-1 to TRBJ2-7, with D possibly matching TRBD1 (6 bases). The V end was cut by 0 bases, the J end by 3 bases, with 10 bases between. The germline gives CDR1 SGHRS, CDR2 YFSETQ. This CDR3 has 14 residues. CDR3 residues: CASSLAQGHYEQYF. In DNA, the CDR3 is TGCGCCAGCAGCTTGGCTCAGGGACACTACGAGCAGTACTTC.

The rearrangement links TRBV5-1 to TRBJ1-6, with D uncertain. The germline V gene encodes CDR1 SGHRS and CDR2 YFSETQ. CDR3 length: 14 amino acids. Trimming left V 1 base short and J 7 bases short, with 9 bases between. The CDR3, as DNA: TGCGCCAGCAGCTTGTCCGCCCTAAATTCACCCCTCCACTTT. This encodes CASSLSALNSPLHF.

The chain employs TRBV11-2 and TRBJ2-7, with TRBD2 matching over 8 bases. The CDR3 loop spans 16 amino acids. Germline trimming cut 6 bases from V and 5 bases from J; bases unmatched to any gene: 15. Germline V lookup: CDR1 SGHAT, CDR2 FQNNGV. This CDR3 reads CASRGPGLAGKNEQYF. The CDR3 coding sequence is TGTGCCAGCAGAGGACCCGGGTTAGCGGGAAAAAACGAGCAGTACTTC.

The CDR3 nucleotides are TGCGCCAGCAGCCAAGAGGGGACAGCGAACACCGGGGAGCTGTTTTTT. Its translation is CASSQEGTANTGELFF. The chain is built from TRBV4-1 and TRBJ2-2; TRBD1 matches 7 bases. CDR3 length: 16 amino acids. V gave up 0 bases and J gave up 0 bases; unmatched junction bases: 1. Germline CDR1 reads MGHRA; CDR2 reads YSYEKL.